These 29 T cell receptor beta chains share one sample of origin, sequenced in a study of OX40 agonist ivuxolimab in advanced cancers. The table came from immunoSEQ multiplex PCR; TCRdb's copy has only in-frame clones and leaves some out. The sample contains about 92,000 clones, more than 75% of which appear only once. The specimen was CD4+ or CD8+ T cells sorted from blood, collected in a trial of the OX40 agonist ivuxolimab. The receptors stem from an adult with an advanced solid tumor such as melanoma, head and neck, liver or kidney cancer.

The V call is TRBV7-2, the J call TRBJ2-1, with a possible D match to TRBD1 (7 bases). The ends were cut back, 3 bases at V and 6 bases at J, with 18 bases in the middle. Germline V gives CDR1 SGHTA, CDR2 FQGNSA. The CDR3 has 16 amino acids. This chain's CDR3 is CASSLEGATMFNEQFF. The CDR3 nucleotides read TGTGCCAGCAGCTTGGAGGGGGCTACAATGTTCAATGAGCAGTTCTTC.

A remark on this clone: The sample carries other DNA sequences with the same CDR3. The chain has TRBV7-2 and TRBJ2-3; possibly TRBD2 for D (6 bases). The CDR3 has 13 amino acids. V dropped 5 bases and J dropped 6 bases, with 12 bases sitting between them. Germline V gene data show CDR1 as SGHTA and CDR2 as FQGNSA. The CDR3 region has the DNA TGTGCCAGCAGCCCAGCCCGGGGGGATACGCAGTATTTT. Its protein is CASSPARGDTQYF.

V is TRBV15 and J is TRBJ1-5; 11 positions match TRBD1. The germline V gene encodes CDR1 LNHNV and CDR2 YYDKDF (reference sequence). The ends lost 6 bases at V and 2 bases at J; junction bases unmatched: 3. The CDR3 covers 15 residues. Here the CDR3 reads CATRGTGGGNQPQHF. The CDR3 DNA reads TGTGCCACCAGAGGGACAGGGGGTGGCAATCAGCCCCAGCATTTT.

The chain carries TRBV6-6 and TRBJ2-1; 7 positions agree with TRBD2. Trimming cost V 8 bases and J 10 bases; bases outside gene matches: 8. CDR3 length equals 12 residues. Germline assignment: CDR1 MNHNY and CDR2 SVGAGI (reference sequence). CDR3 in DNA: TGTGCCAGCTGGAGGGGAGGGACCGAGCAGTTCTTC. It yields the protein CASWRGGTEQFF.

V and J are TRBV10-3 and TRBJ2-7; TRBD1 might be the D (5 bases). The CDR3 consists of 14 residues. The germline V gene has CDR1 ENHRY and CDR2 SYGVKD. Trimming took 6 bases from V and 4 from J, leaving 16 bases between them. This chain's CDR3 is CAIRDTKAPYEQYF. The CDR3 nucleotides read TGTGCCATCAGGGACACCAAGGCCCCTTACGAGCAGTACTTC.

This chain links TRBV9 with TRBJ2-3, with 9 nucleotides matching TRBD1. With V trimmed by 3 bases and J by 0 bases, 2 bases remained unmatched. The CDR3 contains 15 residues. Germline CDR1 and CDR2: SGDLS and YYNGEE. The CDR3: CASSAGTGSTDTQYF. CDR3 nucleotide sequence: TGTGCCAGCAGCGCAGGGACAGGGAGCACAGATACGCAGTATTTT.

This clone occurred many times. The chain joins TRBV7-2 to TRBJ1-2, with unresolved D. V shed 5 bases and J shed 12 bases, with 13 bases lying between them. This CDR3 has 11 residues. Germline CDR1 and CDR2: SGHTA and FQGNSA. The CDR3 loop is CASSQSQVNTF. Written as DNA, the CDR3 is TGTGCCAGCAGCCAAAGCCAGGTGAACACCTTC.

This chain connects TRBV14 to TRBJ2-6, with unresolved D. Germline loops: CDR1 SGHDN, CDR2 FVKESK. The length of the CDR3 is 15 residues. The V end was cut by 2 bases, the J end by 0 bases, with 5 bases between. The CDR3 bases are TGTGCCAGCAGCCAACTTTTCTCTGGGGCCAACGTCCTGACTTTC. Its translation is CASSQLFSGANVLTF.

The chain has TRBV23-1 and TRBJ2-1; no reliable D call. TRBV23-1 is recorded as an ORF, its role being uncertain. The germline V and J ends were trimmed by 3 bases and 7 bases, with 10 bases remaining between them. The CDR3 contains 13 residues. CDR3 sequence: CASSQSTPNEQFF. The CDR3 DNA reads TGCGCCAGCAGTCAGTCCACTCCGAATGAGCAGTTCTTC.

This chain connects TRBV25-1 to TRBJ1-2; the match to TRBD1 covers 8 bases. Germline CDR1 MGHDK, CDR2 SYGVNS. J lost 5 bases, V lost 1 base, and 6 bases had no gene match. The CDR3 has 15 residues. The CDR3 region has the DNA TGTGCCAGCAGTGAATGGGGGACAGGAGATTATGGCTACACCTTC. It codes for CASSEWGTGDYGYTF.

The rearrangement links TRBV27 to TRBJ2-7; TRBD1 matches 8 bases. Per the germline V gene, CDR1 is MNHEY and CDR2 is SMNVEV (reference sequence). The CDR3 contains 14 residues. J was trimmed by 2 bases and V by 6 bases; bases with no gene match: 6. CDR3 DNA sequence: TGTGCCAGCAGACGGCAGGGGGCGACCTACGAGCAGTACTTC. This encodes CASRRQGATYEQYF.

The chain couples TRBV19 to TRBJ1-5; 8 nucleotides agree with TRBD1. J lost 0 bases, V lost 6 bases, and 4 bases had no gene match. The CDR3 covers 15 residues. Germline CDR1 reads LNHDA; CDR2 reads SQIVND (reference sequence). CDR3 DNA sequence: TGTGCCAGTAGAGACAGGGGATATAGCAATCAGCCCCAGCATTTT. It is translated as CASRDRGYSNQPQHF.

The V call is TRBV19, the J call TRBJ2-2; D unresolved. The CDR3 extends over 13 amino acids. In germline, CDR1 is LNHDA, CDR2 SQIVND (reference sequence). The V end lost 8 bases, the J end lost 5 bases, and 12 bases lay between the germline ends. CDR3 nucleotides: TGTGCCAGTCGGTCGGTAGGGACCGGGGAGCTGTTTTTT. It is translated as CASRSVGTGELFF.

The chain links TRBV28 to TRBJ2-3; D not resolved. The CDR3 loop spans 12 amino acids. V shed 4 bases and J shed 4 bases, with 6 bases lying between them. Germline lookup yields CDR1 MDHEN and CDR2 SYDVKM. The CDR3 here is CASSSSPDTQYF. The DNA of the CDR3 is TGTGCCAGCAGTTCGTCCCCAGATACGCAGTATTTT.

Only one count was recorded for this clone. This chain joins TRBV7-8 and TRBJ2-3, with D perhaps given as TRBD1 or TRBD2 (6 bases each). Looked up from germline, CDR1 is SGHVS and CDR2 is FQNEAQ. The ends were cut back, 2 bases at V and 1 base at J, with 10 bases in the middle. The CDR3 runs to 15 residues. The CDR3, as DNA: TGTGCCAGCAGCTTAAGGGGGGACGGCACAGATACGCAGTATTTT. This sequence encodes CASSLRGDGTDTQYF. Based on the CDR3 plus reference TRBV7-8 and TRBJ2-3, the full variable domain is GAGVSQSPRYKVAKRGQDVALRCDPISGHVSLFWYQQALGQGPEFLTYFQNEAQLDKSGLPSDRFFAERPEGSVSTLKIQRTQQEDSAVYLCASSLRGDGTDTQYFGPGTRLTVL.

The chain joins TRBV5-5 to TRBJ2-3; the match to TRBD2 covers 8 bases. The CDR3 has 16 residues. V gave up 3 bases and J gave up 2 bases; unmatched junction bases: 8. The germline CDR1 and CDR2 sequences are SGHKS and YYEKEE (reference sequence). Here the CDR3 DNA reads TGTGCCAGCAGCTCAAATAGCGGGAAAGCCACAGATACGCAGTATTTT. It specifies CASSSNSGKATDTQYF.

The CDR3 region has the DNA TGTGCCAGCAGTTTAATGAGGGGGGAGGGCCCTCGAGAGCAGTACTTC. It specifies CASSLMRGEGPREQYF. V usage is TRBV27 and J usage is TRBJ2-7, with D possibly matching TRBD2 (7 bases). Germline CDR1 MNHEY, CDR2 SMNVEV (reference sequence). Trimming took off 2 bases at V and 7 bases at J, with 21 bases between the two ends. The CDR3 totals 16 residues.

The V call is TRBV18, the J call TRBJ1-2; D unresolved. The CDR3 spans 14 residues. The germline CDR1 and CDR2 sequences are KGHSH and LQKENI. Trimming took off 3 bases at V and 4 bases at J, with 12 bases between the two ends. CDR3 in amino acids: CASSPDLGSYGYTF. In nucleotides, the CDR3 is TGTGCCAGCTCACCCGATCTGGGGAGCTATGGCTACACCTTC.

In DNA form, the CDR3 reads TGTGCCAGCAGCCAAGATCGGGACCTAGATACGCAGTATTTT. Translation gives CASSQDRDLDTQYF. The chain joins TRBV7-2 to TRBJ2-3; D may be TRBD1 or TRBD2 (5 bases each). CDR3 length: 14 residues. Looked up from germline, CDR1 is SGHTA and CDR2 is FQGNSA. V was clipped by 5 bases and J by 5 bases, with 14 bases between them.

This clone was observed once. The chain uses TRBV6-1 and TRBJ1-1; 8 nucleotides agree with TRBD1. In germline, CDR1 is MNHNS, CDR2 SASEGT. The CDR3 loop spans 15 amino acids. The ends lost 6 bases at V and 2 bases at J; junction bases unmatched: 8. CDR3 region: CASSEQGGLNTEAFF. The DNA for the CDR3 is TGTGCCAGCAGCGAACAGGGGGGGCTTAACACTGAAGCTTTCTTT.

The chain joins TRBV9 to TRBJ2-2, with D tentatively TRBD2 (6 bases). This CDR3 is 16 amino acids long. Germline V lookup: CDR1 SGDLS, CDR2 YYNGEE. The V end was cut by 0 bases, the J end by 5 bases, with 14 bases between. The CDR3 bases are TGTGCCAGCAGCGTAGAAAGCGCCCGGGGGACCGGGGAGCTGTTTTTT. Its translation: CASSVESARGTGELFF.

The rearrangement joins TRBV5-4 to TRBJ1-2; D perhaps matches TRBD1 (5 bases). V lost 7 bases and J 0 bases, leaving 10 bases between the germline ends. The CDR3 loop spans 13 amino acids. Germline CDR1 reads SGHNT; CDR2 reads YYREEE (reference sequence). DNA of the CDR3: TGTGCCAGCCAGGACACCCCTAACTATGGCTACACCTTC. Amino acids: CASQDTPNYGYTF.

The chain uses TRBV5-1 and TRBJ2-7; 9 bases map to TRBD2. Germline CDR1 and CDR2: SGHRS and YFSETQ. CDR3 length equals 16 residues. After removal of 4 bases from V and 5 bases from J, the junction contained 13 bases not matched to a gene. The CDR3 nucleotides are TGCGCCAGCAGCCCATCCACTGGAGCGGGAGGCCACGAGCAGTACTTC. Its protein product is CASSPSTGAGGHEQYF.

The rearrangement links TRBV5-1 to TRBJ2-5; D remains ambiguous. V was clipped by 6 bases and J by 1 base, with 13 bases between them. Germline V gene lookup returns CDR1 SGHRS and CDR2 YFSETQ. The CDR3 extends over 14 amino acids. CDR3 in amino acids: CASTDQPSQETQYF. The DNA for the CDR3 is TGCGCCAGCACGGACCAACCCTCCCAAGAGACCCAGTACTTC.

In DNA, the CDR3 is TGTGCCAGCAGCCAAGGGCAGGCAAACACCGGGGAGCTGTTTTTT. It specifies CASSQGQANTGELFF. The rearrangement links TRBV14 to TRBJ2-2; D call uncertain. The V end lost 1 base, the J end lost 2 bases, and 8 bases lay between the germline ends. There are 15 residues in the CDR3. CDR1 and CDR2 (germline): SGHDN, FVKESK.

The V gene is TRBV4-3, the J gene TRBJ2-1, with TRBD2 identical over 14 bases. V dropped 1 base and J dropped 3; count of bases not matched to a gene: 14. The CDR3 has 21 residues. The V gene's germline CDR1 is LGHNA and CDR2 YSLEER. The CDR3 reads CASSQGARLGLAGVNYNEQFF. As DNA, the CDR3 is TGCGCCAGCAGCCAAGGGGCCAGGCTGGGACTAGCGGGAGTGAACTACAATGAGCAGTTCTTC.

The CDR3 region is CASSQSTGRRIEQYF. The CDR3 bases are TGTGCCAGCAGCCAATCGACAGGGAGGAGGATCGAGCAGTACTTC. V usage is TRBV28 and J usage is TRBJ2-7; D may be TRBD1 (7 bases). Germline values: CDR1 MDHEN, CDR2 SYDVKM. V lost 6 bases and J 6 bases, leaving 21 bases between the germline ends. The CDR3 runs 15 residues.

The CDR3 coding sequence is TGTGCCAGCAGTTTAGCCGGGACACAGCGTAACTATGGCTACACCTTC. It yields the protein CASSLAGTQRNYGYTF. The V gene is TRBV28, the J gene TRBJ1-2; weak D call: TRBD1 (6 bases). The CDR3 runs 16 residues. The V gene's germline CDR1 is MDHEN and CDR2 SYDVKM. Trimming took 2 bases from V and 1 from J, leaving 14 bases between them.

This clone has a single count. The chain has TRBV5-4 and TRBJ2-3; D gene uncertain. Between the trimmed V and J ends, which lost 3 bases and 3 bases, there was a span of 11 bases. Per germline, CDR1 SGHNT and CDR2 YYREEE (reference sequence). This CDR3 is 14 amino acids long. The CDR3 nucleotides are TGTGCCAGCAGCTCGTATAGGGCGACAGATACGCAGTATTTT. Translated, it gives CASSSYRATDTQYF.